This entry is about one TCR beta chain. Per the original data handling: Estimation of nucleated cell counts was performed using reference gene primer amplification. TCRdb's table, derived via immunoSEQ multiplex PCR, lists solely in-frame clones and lacks some. D and trimming come from the DNA, and the V and J calls and clone size come from that table. This sample has about 87,000 clones, with over 80% found just once. The sample belongs to a study of blood T cell repertoires in COVID-19. Study details: Sources were T cells, B-cell-depleted T cells, or PBMCs; the material itself was cDNA or gDNA.

The germline V gene has CDR1 SNHLY and CDR2 FYNNEI. The CDR3 runs to 17 residues. V was clipped by 6 bases and J by 2 bases; unmatched bases: 10. V gene TRBV2 combines with J gene TRBJ2-3, with 11 bases lining up with TRBD2. The clonotype comes from a woman in her 70s with acute or convalescent COVID-19. Sequenced: peripheral blood. This CDR3 reads CASSDDLAGGNTDTQYF. CDR3 nucleotides: TGTGCCAGCAGCGACGACCTAGCGGGGGGCAACACAGATACGCAGTATTTT. The full variable domain, its missing parts supplied by reference TRBV2 and TRBJ2-3, is EPEVTQTPSHQVTQMGQEVILRCVPISNHLYFYWYRQILGQKVEFLVSFYNNEISEKSEIFDDQFSVERPDGSNFTLKIRSTKLEDSAMYFCASSDDLAGGNTDTQYFGPGTRLTVL.